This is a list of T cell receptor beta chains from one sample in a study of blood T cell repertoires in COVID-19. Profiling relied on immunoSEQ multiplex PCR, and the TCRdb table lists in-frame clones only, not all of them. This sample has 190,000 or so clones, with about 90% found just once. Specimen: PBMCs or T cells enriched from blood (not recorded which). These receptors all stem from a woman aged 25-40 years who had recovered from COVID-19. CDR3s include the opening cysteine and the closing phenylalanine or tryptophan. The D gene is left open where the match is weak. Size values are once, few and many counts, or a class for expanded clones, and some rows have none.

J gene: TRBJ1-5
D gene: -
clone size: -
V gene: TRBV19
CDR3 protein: CASSIQVSSNQPQHF
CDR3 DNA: TGTGCCAGTAGTATACAGGTCTCAAGCAATCAGCCCCAGCATTTT

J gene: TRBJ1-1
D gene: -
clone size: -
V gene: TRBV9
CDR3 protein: CASSVGAETGGKGTEAFF
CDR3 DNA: TGTGCCAGCAGCGTAGGGGCAGAAACGGGGGGTAAGGGCACTGAAGCTTTCTTT

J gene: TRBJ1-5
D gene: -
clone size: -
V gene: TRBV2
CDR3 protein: CASSEQGGQPQHF
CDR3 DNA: TGTGCCAGCAGTGAACAGGGCGGACAGCCCCAGCATTTT

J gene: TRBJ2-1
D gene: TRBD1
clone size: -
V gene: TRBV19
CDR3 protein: CASSFSGTGGYNEQFF
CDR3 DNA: TGTGCCAGTAGTTTCTCCGGGACAGGGGGTTACAATGAGCAGTTCTTC

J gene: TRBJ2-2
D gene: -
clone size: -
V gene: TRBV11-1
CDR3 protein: CASSVTGRNTGELFF
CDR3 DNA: TGTGCCAGCAGTGTAACAGGGAGGAACACCGGGGAGCTGTTTTTT

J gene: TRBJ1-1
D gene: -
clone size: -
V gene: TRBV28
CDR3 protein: CASSFFAVTDEAFF
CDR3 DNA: TGTGCCAGCAGTTTTTTCGCGGTGACAGATGAAGCTTTCTTT

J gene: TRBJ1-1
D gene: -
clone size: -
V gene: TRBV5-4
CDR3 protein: CASSLLLDEAFF
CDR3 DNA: TGTGCCAGCAGCTTGTTGTTAGATGAAGCTTTCTTT

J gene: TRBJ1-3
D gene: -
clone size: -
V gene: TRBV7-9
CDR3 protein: CASSLGRGSLSGNTIYF
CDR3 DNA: TGTGCCAGCAGCTTAGGGCGAGGTTCACTCTCTGGAAACACCATATATTTT

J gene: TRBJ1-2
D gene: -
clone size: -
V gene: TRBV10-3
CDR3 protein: CAIRGISYGYTF
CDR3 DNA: TGTGCCATCAGGGGCATATCCTATGGCTACACCTTC

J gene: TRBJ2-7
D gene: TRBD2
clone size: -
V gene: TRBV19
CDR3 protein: CASSIVLGLYYEQYF
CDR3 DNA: TGTGCCAGTAGTATAGTTTTGGGACTATACTACGAGCAGTACTTC

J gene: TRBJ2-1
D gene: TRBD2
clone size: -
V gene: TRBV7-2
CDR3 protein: CASSSLGTSGHNEQFF
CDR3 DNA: TGTGCCAGCAGCTCACTAGGAACTAGCGGGCACAATGAGCAGTTCTTC

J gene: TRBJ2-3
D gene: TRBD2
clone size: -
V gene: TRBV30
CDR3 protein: CAWSFGGSTDTQYF
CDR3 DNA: TGTGCCTGGAGTTTCGGGGGGAGCACAGATACGCAGTATTTT

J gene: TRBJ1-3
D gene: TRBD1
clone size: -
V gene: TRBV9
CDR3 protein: CASSVRTGSGNTIYF
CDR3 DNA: TGTGCCAGCAGCGTGAGGACAGGCTCTGGAAACACCATATATTTT

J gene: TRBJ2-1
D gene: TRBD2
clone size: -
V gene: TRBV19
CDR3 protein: CASRLAGQSYNEQFF
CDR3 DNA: TGTGCCAGTAGGTTAGCGGGACAATCCTACAATGAGCAGTTCTTC

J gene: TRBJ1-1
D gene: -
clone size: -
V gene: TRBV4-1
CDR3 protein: CASSQEGAMNTEAFF
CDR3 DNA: TGCGCCAGCAGCCAAGAGGGAGCCATGAACACTGAAGCTTTCTTT

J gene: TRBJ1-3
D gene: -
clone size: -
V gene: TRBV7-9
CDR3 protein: CASSLARNRESGNTIYF
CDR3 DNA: TGTGCCAGCAGCTTAGCGCGAAACAGGGAGTCCGGAAACACCATATATTTT

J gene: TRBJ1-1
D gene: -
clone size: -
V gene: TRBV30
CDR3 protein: CAWSPYSGYTEAFF
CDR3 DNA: TGTGCCTGGAGTCCGTACTCAGGGTACACTGAAGCTTTCTTT

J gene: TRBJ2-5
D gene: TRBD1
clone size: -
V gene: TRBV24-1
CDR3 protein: CATSGGKSTGVPETQYF
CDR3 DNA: TGTGCCACCAGTGGGGGAAAGAGTACAGGGGTCCCAGAGACCCAGTACTTC

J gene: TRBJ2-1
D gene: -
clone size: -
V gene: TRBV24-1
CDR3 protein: CATSDFSGVNEQFF
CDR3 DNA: TGTGCCACCAGTGATTTTTCGGGAGTTAATGAGCAGTTCTTC

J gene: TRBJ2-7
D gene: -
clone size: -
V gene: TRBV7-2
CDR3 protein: CASSPDLVQFSYEQYF
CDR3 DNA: TGTGCCAGCAGCCCCGATCTCGTCCAGTTCTCCTACGAGCAGTACTTC

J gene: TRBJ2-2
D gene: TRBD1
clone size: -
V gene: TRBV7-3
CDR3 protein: CASSHPGQGMFNTGELFF
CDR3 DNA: TGTGCCAGCAGCCATCCGGGACAGGGGATGTTCAACACCGGGGAGCTGTTTTTT

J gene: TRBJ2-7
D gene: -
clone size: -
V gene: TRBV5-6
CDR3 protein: CASTLRQGASGRYEQYF
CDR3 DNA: TGTGCCAGCACCCTTCGACAGGGGGCTAGCGGGAGATACGAGCAGTACTTC

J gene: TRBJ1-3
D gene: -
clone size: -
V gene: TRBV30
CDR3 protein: CAWSGPGNRDTIYF
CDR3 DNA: TGTGCCTGGAGTGGGCCGGGGAACAGGGACACCATATATTTT

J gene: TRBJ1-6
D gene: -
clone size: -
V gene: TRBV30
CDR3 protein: CAWSTGYNSPLHF
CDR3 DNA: TGTGCCTGGAGTACAGGTTATAATTCACCCCTCCACTTT

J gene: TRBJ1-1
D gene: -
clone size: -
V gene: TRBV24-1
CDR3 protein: CATSDPLGGTEAFF
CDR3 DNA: TGTGCCACCAGTGACCCGTTGGGGGGCACTGAAGCTTTCTTT

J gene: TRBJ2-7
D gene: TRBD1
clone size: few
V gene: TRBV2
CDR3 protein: CASRSDRGYEQYF
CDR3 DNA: TGTGCCAGCAGATCGGACAGGGGGTACGAGCAGTACTTC

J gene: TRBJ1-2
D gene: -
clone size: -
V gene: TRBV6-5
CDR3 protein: CASNYGLGGYTF
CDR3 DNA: TGTGCCAGCAATTACGGTCTCGGGGGCTACACCTTC